This T cell receptor (beta chain) was identified during a study of OX40 agonist ivuxolimab in advanced cancers. Study-wide context: Three patients, one with hepatocellular carcinoma and two with cutaneous melanoma, responded partially.

Researchers took blood at baseline, on cycle 4 day 1, and on cycle 7 day 1. The repertoire was sequenced with immunoSEQ multiplex PCR; TCRdb's copy has only in-frame clones and lacks some. This repertoire shows under 85,000 clones, 87% found once; its top ten account for approximately 0.54%. The sequence was obtained from an adult with an advanced solid tumor such as melanoma, head and neck, liver or kidney cancer. Sequences were derived from CD4+ or CD8+ T cells sorted from blood, sampled in a trial of the OX40 agonist ivuxolimab.

CDR3 residues: CASSSIVKAGDQPQHF. The DNA of the CDR3 is TGTGCCAGCAGTTCCATCGTTAAGGCAGGGGATCAGCCCCAGCATTTT. The chain joins TRBV6-6 to TRBJ1-5, with D tentatively TRBD1 (6 bases). The CDR3 sequence is 16 residues long. Germline-derived CDR1 and CDR2 are MNHNY and SVGAGI (reference sequence). The V end was cut by 4 bases, the J end by 5 bases, with 18 bases between.